The 13 T cell receptor beta chains listed next were all sequenced from one sample in a study of cytomegalovirus exposure and HLA in healthy donors. PCR amplification relied on 60 Vbeta primers (plus 13 Jbeta primers). Produced via immunoSEQ multiplex PCR; TCRdb's table is partial and in-frame only. The sample is made up of 120,000 to 150,000 clones, and the top ten hold under 2% of it. The specimen was PBMCs. Receptor source: a woman aged 45-59 years in good health and CMV-seronegative.

V gene TRBV7-8 combines with J gene TRBJ2-1; no clear D. CDR1 and CDR2 (germline): SGHVS, FQNEAQ. Deletions cut 2 bases from V and 5 bases from J, with 13 bases between. The CDR3 covers 15 residues. CDR3 loop: CASSLIPAADNEQFF. In DNA, the CDR3 is TGTGCCAGCAGCTTAATCCCCGCGGCAGACAATGAGCAGTTCTTC.

The chain carries TRBV5-1 and TRBJ2-3; 7 bases match TRBD1. The CDR3 is made up of 14 amino acids. Germline assignment: CDR1 SGHRS and CDR2 YFSETQ. The J segment lost 6 bases and the V segment lost 7 bases, leaving 11 bases of the junction unmatched. Here the CDR3 reads CASSQTGPPDTQYF. As DNA, the CDR3 is TGCGCCAGCTCCCAGACAGGGCCCCCCGATACGCAGTATTTT.

The V gene is TRBV5-6, the J gene TRBJ2-3; D is undetermined. Trimming left V 0 bases short and J 2 bases short, with 13 bases between. CDR1 is SGHDT and CDR2 is YYEEEE in the germline V gene. This CDR3 region has 16 residues. CDR3 region: CASSLGGTKNTDTQYF. The CDR3 DNA reads TGTGCCAGCAGCTTGGGTGGCACAAAGAACACAGATACGCAGTATTTT.

This rearrangement joins TRBV7-3 to TRBJ2-2; no reliable D call. With 5 bases removed from V and 9 bases from J, the gap between germline ends came to 19 bases. CDR3 length: 15 amino acids. Germline values: CDR1 SGHTA, CDR2 FQGTGA. CDR3 protein: CASSPRSGEQRELFF. The CDR3 coding sequence is TGTGCCAGCAGCCCCCGTTCAGGCGAACAGAGGGAGCTGTTTTTT. Using reference TRBV7-3 and TRBJ2-2 for the parts outside the CDR3, the full variable domain is GAGVSQTPSNKVTEKGKYVELRCDPISGHTALYWYRQSLGQGPEFLIYFQGTGAADDSGLPNDRFFAVRPEGSVSTLKIQRTERGDSAVYLCASSPRSGEQRELFFGEGSRLTVL.

The chain combines TRBV9 with TRBJ2-7; weak D call: TRBD2 (6 bases). The germline V gene encodes CDR1 SGDLS and CDR2 YYNGEE. Between the trimmed V and J ends, which lost 5 bases and 7 bases, there was a span of 19 bases. The length of the CDR3 is 14 residues. The CDR3 DNA reads as TGTGCCAGCAGGCGGGACTCCGCAACGGGTGAGCAGTACTTC. Amino acid sequence: CASRRDSATGEQYF. Combining the CDR3 with reference TRBV9 and TRBJ2-7 gives the whole variable domain DSGVTQTPKHLITATGQRVTLRCSPRSGDLSVYWYQQSLDQGLQFLIQYYNGEERAKGNILERFSAQQFPDLHSELNLSSLELGDSALYFCASRRDSATGEQYFGPGTRLTVT.

The chain uses TRBV13 and TRBJ1-6; D is ambiguous. The V gene's germline CDR1 is PRHDT and CDR2 FYEKMQ (reference sequence). The V and J ends lost 0 bases and 0 bases respectively, with 6 bases between them. The CDR3 is 16 amino acids. The CDR3 region is CASSLGSSSYNSPLHF. The CDR3 region has the DNA TGTGCCAGCAGCTTAGGGTCCAGCTCCTATAATTCACCCCTCCACTTT.

The chain is built from TRBV7-9 and TRBJ2-1; 7 bases are shared with TRBD2. The CDR3 is 16 residues long. V shed 8 bases and J 0 bases; nucleotides not matched to a gene: 10. Per the germline V gene, CDR1 is SEHNR and CDR2 is FQNEAQ (reference sequence). The CDR3 protein is CASAMGGSVSYNEQFF. The CDR3 bases are TGTGCCAGCGCGATGGGGGGGTCCGTCTCCTACAATGAGCAGTTCTTC. The variable domain in full, with the rest retrieved from reference TRBV7-9 and TRBJ2-1, is DTGVSQNPRHKITKRGQNVTFRCDPISEHNRLYWYRQTLGQGPEFLTYFQNEAQLEKSRLLSDRFSAERPKGSFSTLEIQRTEQGDSAMYLCASAMGGSVSYNEQFFGPGTRLTVL.

On this clone: At one end the junction does not follow the germline gene, possibly because of a read error. The rearrangement joins TRBV7-7 to TRBJ2-5; 9 nucleotides match TRBD2. The CDR3 runs to 14 residues. CDR1 is SSHAT and CDR2 is FNYEAQ in the germline V gene (reference sequence). CDR3 residues: CASSLGLAPETQYF. DNA for the CDR3: TGTGCTAGCAGCTTGGGACTAGCCCCTGAGACCCAGTACTTC.

The CDR3 is CASSATGGLYNEQFF. As DNA, the CDR3 is TGTGCCAGCAGCGCCACAGGGGGACTCTACAATGAGCAGTTCTTC. The gene calls are TRBV7-2 and TRBJ2-1, with 8 bases that match TRBD1. Looked up from germline, CDR1 is SGHTA and CDR2 is FQGNSA. This CDR3 comprises 15 residues. J was trimmed by 3 bases and V by 5 bases; bases with no gene match: 6.

The J gene is TRBJ2-2, the V gene TRBV7-6; 11 bases fit TRBD2. Germline CDR1 is SGHVS and CDR2 is FNYEAQ. CDR3 length: 17 residues. The V gene end was trimmed by 1 base and the J gene end by 5 bases; junction bases not matched to a gene: 6. For the CDR3, the DNA is TGTGCCAGCAGCTTAGGTACCACTAGCGGGAGTACCGGGGAGCTGTTTTTT. Protein sequence: CASSLGTTSGSTGELFF.

This chain uses TRBV9 with TRBJ2-3, with D possibly being TRBD2 (6 bases). Looked up from germline, CDR1 is SGDLS and CDR2 is YYNGEE. CDR3 length: 15 amino acids. V lost 3 bases, J lost 2 bases, and 13 bases lay in between. Written as DNA, the CDR3 is TGTGCCAGCAGCGAGGGCCCTAGCGTCACAGATACGCAGTATTTT. Translated, it gives CASSEGPSVTDTQYF.

V is TRBV19 and J is TRBJ1-6; D is perhaps TRBD1 (5 bases). Germline loops: CDR1 LNHDA, CDR2 SQIVND (reference sequence). This CDR3 is 15 amino acids long. Trimming removed 3 bases at V and 5 bases at J, with 11 bases between. CDR3 in DNA: TGTGCCAGTAGTATTACACAGGACCATAATTCACCCCTCCACTTT. This codes for CASSITQDHNSPLHF.

This sequence joins TRBV7-9 and TRBJ1-5, with 10 bases aligning to TRBD1. The CDR3 is 14 residues long. Trimming cost V 4 bases and J 8 bases; bases outside gene matches: 5. CDR1 and CDR2 from the germline V gene are SEHNR and FQNEAQ (reference sequence). CDR3 sequence reads: CASSSTGGIEPQHF. As DNA, the CDR3 is TGTGCCAGCAGCTCGACAGGGGGCATCGAGCCCCAGCATTTT. The full variable domain, with the rest looked up from reference TRBV7-9 and TRBJ1-5, is DTGVSQNPRHKITKRGQNVTFRCDPISEHNRLYWYRQTLGQGPEFLTYFQNEAQLEKSRLLSDRFSAERPKGSFSTLEIQRTEQGDSAMYLCASSSTGGIEPQHFGDGTRLSIL.